A single sample is the source of the 18 T cell receptor beta chains below, sequenced in a study of Tregs in tolerant kidney transplant recipients. The table came from immunoSEQ multiplex PCR; TCRdb's copy has only in-frame clones and leaves some out. The sample lists fewer than 100,000 clones, 80% to 95% occurring once. The sequences come from CD4+ T cells from blood, collected before the transplant. The receptors come from a human donor who received a combined kidney and bone marrow transplant.

The chain employs TRBV4-2 and TRBJ2-1, with D possibly TRBD2 on 6 matching bases. The V end was cut by 4 bases, the J end by 0 bases, with 16 bases between. The CDR3 consists of 17 residues. Per germline, CDR1 LGHNA and CDR2 YNFKEQ. The CDR3 reads CASSLSTGTYSYNEQFF. In DNA, the CDR3 is TGTGCCAGCAGCCTAAGTACCGGGACTTACTCCTACAATGAGCAGTTCTTC.

J is TRBJ2-1 and V is TRBV4-1, with D perhaps TRBD1 (5 bases). Germline CDR1 reads MGHRA; CDR2 reads YSYEKL. The CDR3 covers 14 residues. Trimming removed 7 bases at V and 4 bases at J, with 14 bases between. The CDR3: CASNPKAGYNEQFF. CDR3 bases: TGCGCCAGCAACCCAAAGGCAGGGTACAATGAGCAGTTCTTC.

The chain combines TRBV19 with TRBJ2-2, with 7 bases identical to TRBD1. CDR3 length: 17 residues. The germline V gene encodes CDR1 LNHDA and CDR2 SQIVND (reference sequence). V lost 6 bases and J lost 2; bases outside the gene matches: 12. The chain's CDR3 is CASRKTGIVENTGELFF. The CDR3 nucleotides are TGTGCCAGTAGGAAGACAGGGATAGTAGAAAACACCGGGGAGCTGTTTTTT.

The chain is built from TRBV4-2 and TRBJ2-3; D might be TRBD2 (6 bases). V was trimmed by 0 bases and J by 1 base, leaving 17 bases between them. The CDR3 has 18 residues. CDR1 is LGHNA and CDR2 is YNFKEQ in the germline V gene. The CDR3 region is CASSQDLRTTLRTDTQYF. CDR3 nucleotides: TGTGCCAGCAGCCAAGATCTTCGGACTACGTTGCGCACAGATACGCAGTATTTT.

This rearrangement joins TRBV2 to TRBJ2-1, with unresolved D. Germline CDR1 is SNHLY and CDR2 is FYNNEI. V lost 3 bases and J 3 bases, leaving 9 bases between the germline ends. The CDR3 is 14 amino acids. The DNA of the CDR3 is TGTGCCAGCAGTGATTCCCCTAGCTACAATGAGCAGTTCTTC. Amino acid sequence: CASSDSPSYNEQFF.

A remark on this clone: Other DNA variants within this sample encode the same CDR3. The chain uses TRBV5-1 and TRBJ2-1, with 10 bases matching TRBD2. The CDR3 length is 15 residues. Germline CDR1 reads SGHRS; CDR2 reads YFSETQ. V lost 0 bases and J lost 13; bases outside the gene matches: 10. This CDR3 is CASSLVLAGSREQFF. The CDR3, as DNA: TGCGCCAGCAGCTTGGTACTAGCGGGGAGTCGGGAACAGTTCTTC.

This chain joins TRBV15 and TRBJ1-2, with D hard to call. V was trimmed by 0 bases and J by 6 bases, leaving 11 bases between them. The germline CDR1 and CDR2 sequences are LNHNV and YYDKDF (reference sequence). The CDR3 has 14 residues. Written as DNA, the CDR3 is TGTGCCACCAGCAGAGAGGTGGGTCGGGATGGCTACACCTTC. Amino acids: CATSREVGRDGYTF. Variable domain in full (rest from reference TRBV15 and TRBJ1-2): DAMVIQNPRYQVTQFGKPVTLSCSQTLNHNVMYWYQQKSSQAPKLLFHYYDKDFNNEADTPDNFQSRRPNTSFCFLDIRSPGLGDTAMYLCATSREVGRDGYTFGSGTRLTVV.

V and J are TRBV5-1 and TRBJ1-6; D not certain. The V and J ends lost 0 bases and 10 bases respectively, with 17 bases between them. From germline, CDR1 is SGHRS and CDR2 YFSETQ. This CDR3 contains 16 residues. As DNA, the CDR3 is TGCGCCAGCAGCTTGGCGCCATTGAGACTCGGCTCACCCCTCCACTTT. Translating gives CASSLAPLRLGSPLHF.

This rearrangement joins TRBV5-1 to TRBJ2-3, with D tentatively TRBD2 (6 bases). The ends were cut back, 3 bases at V and 3 bases at J, with 17 bases in the middle. Germline CDR1 and CDR2: SGHRS and YFSETQ. The CDR3 has 16 residues. The CDR3 reads CASSWGEPAGTDTQYF. CDR3 nucleotide sequence: TGCGCCAGCAGCTGGGGGGAACCTGCAGGGACAGATACGCAGTATTTT.

This rearrangement joins TRBV7-2 to TRBJ2-5, with D unresolved. The germline gives CDR1 SGHTA, CDR2 FQGNSA. Trimming took 4 bases from V and 1 from J, leaving 10 bases between them. This CDR3 region has 14 residues. The CDR3 here is CASSSSPLQETQYF. DNA for the CDR3: TGTGCCAGCAGCTCCTCTCCACTCCAAGAGACCCAGTACTTC.

This clone showed up just once. V gene TRBV5-1 combines with J gene TRBJ2-3; D possibly corresponds to TRBD2 (5 bases). V dropped 4 bases and J dropped 0 bases, with 12 bases sitting between them. The germline CDR1 and CDR2 sequences are SGHRS and YFSETQ. This CDR3 is 15 amino acids long. CDR3 coding DNA: TGCGCCAGCAGCCAAGAGGGAATTAGCACAGATACGCAGTATTTT. It is translated as CASSQEGISTDTQYF. Together with reference TRBV5-1 and TRBJ2-3, the CDR3 gives the full variable domain: KAGVTQTPRYLIKTRGQQVTLSCSPISGHRSVSWYQQTPGQGLQFLFEYFSETQRNKGNFPGRFSGRQFSNSRSEMNVSTLELGDSALYLCASSQEGISTDTQYFGPGTRLTVL.

The CDR3 coding sequence is TGCGCCAGCAGCTTGGCTCCTAGCGGGGGGACCTACAATGAGCAGTTCTTC. Translated, it gives CASSLAPSGGTYNEQFF. This sequence joins TRBV5-1 and TRBJ2-1; the match to TRBD2 covers 11 bases. The J segment lost 2 bases and the V segment lost 0 bases, leaving 4 bases of the junction unmatched. This CDR3 contains 17 residues. Germline V CDR1 and CDR2: SGHRS, YFSETQ.

Only one count was recorded for this clone. The chain links TRBV19 to TRBJ1-2; D call uncertain. CDR1 and CDR2 (germline): LNHDA, SQIVND (reference sequence). V shed 5 bases and J shed 4 bases, with 11 bases lying between them. This CDR3 is built from 13 residues. DNA of the CDR3: TGTGCCAGTAGTCCCTCAGATTTCTATGGCTACACCTTC. It codes for CASSPSDFYGYTF.

Here the CDR3 reads CASSLNRELSYEQYF. CDR3 nucleotide sequence: TGCGCCAGCAGCTTAAACAGGGAGTTATCCTACGAGCAGTACTTC. The gene calls are TRBV5-1 and TRBJ2-7; the D gene is possibly TRBD1 (6 bases). Germline loops: CDR1 SGHRS, CDR2 YFSETQ. This CDR3 contains 15 residues. Deletions cut 2 bases from V and 1 base from J, with 13 bases between.

The chain recombines TRBV6-1 with TRBJ1-5, with D perhaps matching TRBD1 (6 bases). Germline-derived CDR1 and CDR2 are MNHNS and SASEGT. The V gene lost 1 base and the J gene lost 2 bases, with 9 bases spanning the gap. This CDR3 is 15 amino acids long. In nucleotides, the CDR3 is TGTGCCAGCAGTGAAGGGCGACAGGGCAATCAGCCCCAGCATTTT. Translated, it gives CASSEGRQGNQPQHF.

This chain uses TRBV12-5 with TRBJ2-7, with TRBD1 as a possible D gene (5 bases). The CDR3 covers 16 residues. The V gene's germline CDR1 is LGHNT and CDR2 FRNRAP. V was trimmed by 0 bases and J by 0 bases, leaving 12 bases between them. CDR3 nucleotides: TGTGCTAGTGGTTTGGTACATGCAGGGCTCTCCTACGAGCAGTACTTC. Amino acids: CASGLVHAGLSYEQYF.

The chain joins TRBV5-1 to TRBJ2-5, with 7 positions matching TRBD1. V lost 0 bases and J lost 2; bases outside the gene matches: 7. The CDR3 runs to 16 residues. Germline V lookup: CDR1 SGHRS, CDR2 YFSETQ. CDR3: CASSLDKGQLQETQYF. The CDR3 DNA reads as TGCGCCAGCAGCTTGGATAAGGGACAGTTACAAGAGACCCAGTACTTC.

For the CDR3, the DNA is TGTGCCAGTAGTCGGGGGGGCCGAGGCTACACCTTC. It yields the protein CASSRGGRGYTF. The chain combines TRBV19 with TRBJ1-2; maybe TRBD1 (6 bases). The CDR3 is 12 residues long. Trimming removed 5 bases from V and 8 bases from J, with 12 bases in between. CDR1 and CDR2 from the germline V gene are LNHDA and SQIVND (reference sequence). The full variable domain, in which reference TRBV19 and TRBJ1-2 provide the parts outside the CDR3, is DGGITQSPKYLFRKEGQNVTLSCEQNLNHDAMYWYRQDPGQGLRLIYYSQIVNDFQKGDIAEGYSVSREKKESFPLTVTSAQKNPTAFYLCASSRGGRGYTFGSGTRLTVV.